A single sample is the source of the 10 T cell receptor beta chains below, sequenced in a study of regulatory T cells in long-lasting Graves disease. Construction of the TCR beta libraries employed iRepertoire HTBI primers in conjunction with Arm-PCR of CDR3 regions. Via MiXCR, TCRdb re-called the multiplex PCR reads, giving one row per CDR3 protein. This sample has some 600,000 distinct CDR3 sequences, with about 16% found just once. Time point of the sample: newly diagnosed GD, antithyroid drugs for less than 3 months. TCR sequences were obtained from RNA taken from PBMCs. This same sample was also part of a study on T cells in Graves' hyperthyroidism and ophthalmopathy.

The sample was peripheral blood mononuclear cells (PBMCs), taken at new diagnosis, from a patient treated with antithyroid drugs. These TCRs come from a man aged 18 to 29 with Graves disease.

The V gene is TRBV30, the J gene TRBJ2-2; 8 positions agree with TRBD2. The CDR3 consists of 15 residues. Germline trimming cut 3 bases from V and 5 bases from J; bases unmatched to any gene: 8. Germline V gene sequence: CDR1 GTSNPN, CDR2 SVGIG (reference sequence). CDR3 loop: CAWSLGLAGTGELFF. CDR3 bases: TGTGCCTGGAGCCTAGGACTAGCAGGGACCGGGGAGCTGTTTTTT.

For this clonotype: This may be a read error, as it is one base from a much larger clone. The chain combines TRBV6-1 with TRBJ1-1, with TRBD1 matching 12 bases. Looked up from germline, CDR1 is MNHNS and CDR2 is SASEGT. The CDR3 runs 15 residues. The CDR3 DNA sequence: TGTGCCAGTAGCCTGGGACAGGGGGCGATCACTGAAGATTTCTTT. It yields the protein CASSLGQGAITEDFF.

The chain combines TRBV19 with TRBJ2-3, with TRBD1 as a possible D gene (5 bases). Germline CDR1 LNHDA, CDR2 SQIVND (reference sequence). Trimming pared 6 bases from V and 4 bases from J, leaving 17 bases between. The CDR3 is 15 amino acids. This chain's CDR3 is CASRGGSLGADTQYF. The CDR3 DNA is TGTGCCAGTAGGGGCGGCTCCCTAGGGGCAGATACGCAGTATTTT.

J is TRBJ1-2 and V is TRBV18; 9 nucleotides match TRBD1. Germline V gene data show CDR1 as KGHSH and CDR2 as LQKENI. The J segment lost 6 bases and the V segment lost 4 bases, leaving 9 bases of the junction unmatched. This CDR3 comprises 15 residues. The CDR3 spells CASSRGQGRLDGYTF. DNA for the CDR3: TGTGCCAGCTCACGGGGACAGGGAAGGTTGGATGGCTACACCTTC.

This clonotype appeared many times. The chain couples TRBV7-9 to TRBJ1-1, with D hard to call. This CDR3 comprises 12 residues. Germline values: CDR1 SEHNR, CDR2 FQNEAQ (reference sequence). Trimming shortened V by 6 bases and J by 7 bases, and 12 bases separated the two germline ends. Written as DNA, the CDR3 is TGTGCCAGCAGTTCGGACGGAAATGAAGCTTTCTTT. Encoded protein: CASSSDGNEAFF.

V usage is TRBV3-1 and J usage is TRBJ2-2; D is unclear. V was shortened by 4 bases and J by 1 base, with 10 bases between the two germline ends. The V gene's germline CDR1 is LGHDT and CDR2 YNNKEL (reference sequence). The CDR3 spans 15 residues. As DNA, the CDR3 is TGTGCCAGCAGCCCGATTGGCTGGAACACCGGGGAGCTGTTTTTT. Residues: CASSPIGWNTGELFF.

This clonotype was seen repeatedly, ten times or more. This chain connects TRBV12-3 or TRBV12-4 to TRBJ1-5; the D gene is possibly TRBD1 (6 bases). V lost 4 bases to trimming and J lost 7 bases, with 17 bases between them. The CDR3 is 15 amino acids. CDR3 sequence: CASSSRQEIGQPQHF. In DNA, the CDR3 is TGTGCCAGCAGTTCACGACAGGAGATAGGACAGCCCCAGCATTTT.

This clonotype was counted ten times or more. V usage is TRBV20-1 and J usage is TRBJ2-3; 7 bases fit TRBD1. From germline, CDR1 is DFQATT and CDR2 SNEGSKA (reference sequence). V trimming: 1 base; J trimming: 7 bases; junction bases outside the gene matches: 11. There are 15 residues in the CDR3. Here the CDR3 DNA reads TGCAGTGCTAGAGGTTTCAGGGGGTCCCCAAATACGCAGTATTTT. Translation: CSARGFRGSPNTQYF.

In its sample, this clonotype was seen many times. This rearrangement joins TRBV11-2 to TRBJ1-2; D not certain. The CDR3 contains 15 residues. V was clipped by 3 bases and J by 7 bases, with 18 bases between them. In germline, CDR1 is SGHAT, CDR2 FQNNGV. The CDR3 nucleotides read TGTGCCAGCAGCTTGAGGGCAGCCACCACCGGTGGCTACACCTTC. It translates to CASSLRAATTGGYTF. Supplemented by reference TRBV11-2 and TRBJ1-2, the full variable domain reads EAGVAQSPRYKIIEKRQSVAFWCNPISGHATLYWYQQILGQGPKLLIQFQNNGVVDDSQLPKDRFSAERLKGVDSTLKIQPAKLEDSAVYLCASSLRAATTGGYTFGSGTRLTVV.

This clonotype was detected ten times or more. V is TRBV7-9 and J is TRBJ2-1; TRBD2 aligns across 10 bases. V dropped 5 bases and J dropped 4; count of bases not matched to a gene: 8. Looked up from germline, CDR1 is SEHNR and CDR2 is FQNEAQ (reference sequence). The CDR3 covers 16 residues. CDR3 in amino acids: CASSPRTSGLYNEQFF. The CDR3 DNA reads as TGTGCCAGCAGCCCCCGGACTAGCGGACTTTACAATGAGCAGTTCTTC.